These 10 T cell receptor beta chains came from one sample sequenced in a study of control samples from healthy donors and cancer patients. Only in-frame clones appear in the TCRdb table, and some are missing; sequencing was by immunoSEQ multiplex PCR. This table holds 120,000 or so clones, about 90% found once. Sequences were obtained from blood. All receptors derive from a man aged 55 to 70 in good health.

The chain links TRBV7-3 to TRBJ2-3; either TRBD1 or TRBD2 may supply D (5 bases each). The germline V gene has CDR1 SGHTA and CDR2 FQGTGA. This CDR3 is 14 amino acids long. The V end lost 1 base, the J end lost 2 bases, and 7 bases lay between the germline ends. The CDR3 protein is CASSLRGDTDTQYF. CDR3 nucleotide sequence: TGTGCCAGCAGCTTAAGAGGGGACACAGATACGCAGTATTTT.

This chain links TRBV7-9 with TRBJ2-7; 10 positions agree with TRBD2. Germline trimming cut 2 bases from V and 1 base from J; bases unmatched to any gene: 5. The CDR3 has 16 residues. CDR1 is SEHNR, CDR2 FQNEAQ, per germline (reference sequence). CDR3 in amino acids: CASSLFPSGGSYEQYF. The DNA for the CDR3 is TGTGCCAGCAGCTTATTCCCTAGCGGGGGTTCCTACGAGCAGTACTTC. Based on the CDR3 plus reference TRBV7-9 and TRBJ2-7, the full variable domain is DTGVSQNPRHKITKRGQNVTFRCDPISEHNRLYWYRQTLGQGPEFLTYFQNEAQLEKSRLLSDRFSAERPKGSFSTLEIQRTEQGDSAMYLCASSLFPSGGSYEQYFGPGTRLTVT.

The CDR3 nucleotides are TGTGCCAGCAGCTTAACCGACAACAATCAGCCCCAGCATTTT. The encoded protein is CASSLTDNNQPQHF. The J gene is TRBJ1-5, the V gene TRBV7-8; D not resolved. V was cut by 2 bases and J by 3 bases, with 8 bases left in between. The CDR3 loop spans 14 amino acids. Germline V CDR1 and CDR2: SGHVS, FQNEAQ.

This sequence joins TRBV29-1 and TRBJ2-1, with 7 positions matching TRBD1. J was trimmed by 5 bases and V by 0 bases; bases with no gene match: 7. The CDR3 loop spans 15 amino acids. Germline lookup yields CDR1 SQVTM and CDR2 ANQGSEA. For the CDR3, the DNA is TGCAGCGTTGAAGATCCGAGGGGGCTCAACAATGAGCAGTTCTTC. This encodes CSVEDPRGLNNEQFF.

The chain joins TRBV24-1 to TRBJ2-3; no clear D gene. The V and J ends lost 10 bases and 3 bases respectively, with 16 bases between them. Germline V CDR1 and CDR2: KGHDR, SFDVKD. This CDR3 comprises 14 residues. The CDR3 coding sequence is TGTGCCACTCCAGCGCCGATAACGACAGATACGCAGTATTTT. Protein product: CATPAPITTDTQYF.

The chain has TRBV6-5 and TRBJ2-7; 9 bases are a match to TRBD1. This CDR3 comprises 15 residues. Trimming at V came to 3 bases and at J to 6 bases, leaving 9 bases not matched to a gene. Germline V gene data show CDR1 as MNHEY and CDR2 as SVGAGI. In nucleotides, the CDR3 is TGTGCCAGCAGTTATGATGGGACAGGGCAAGGCGAGCAGTACTTC. Its translation: CASSYDGTGQGEQYF.

This chain connects TRBV30 to TRBJ1-1, with a weak D call TRBD1 (6 bases). From germline, CDR1 is GTSNPN and CDR2 SVGIG (reference sequence). The CDR3 contains 13 residues. The germline V and J ends were trimmed by 4 bases and 1 base, with 10 bases remaining between them. The CDR3: CAWKRTANTEAFF. In DNA, the CDR3 is TGTGCCTGGAAAAGGACAGCGAACACTGAAGCTTTCTTT.

This clone was seen once. The CDR3 sequence: CASSVGGRNTIYF. CDR3 DNA: TGTGCCAGCAGTGTCGGGGGTAGAAACACCATATATTTT. This sequence joins TRBV28 and TRBJ1-3; D might be TRBD1 (5 bases). The germline V and J ends were trimmed by 5 bases and 5 bases, with 10 bases remaining between them. This CDR3 comprises 13 residues. Germline CDR1 MDHEN, CDR2 SYDVKM.

CDR3 nucleotide sequence: TGTGCCAGCAGCTCGACGGAGGGCACTGAAGCTTTCTTT. Its protein product is CASSSTEGTEAFF. The chain combines TRBV9 with TRBJ1-1; no firm D call. The CDR3 sequence is 13 residues long. Deletions cut 4 bases from V and 4 bases from J, with 11 bases between. CDR1 is SGDLS, CDR2 YYNGEE, per germline. Combining the CDR3 with reference TRBV9 and TRBJ1-1 gives the whole variable domain DSGVTQTPKHLITATGQRVTLRCSPRSGDLSVYWYQQSLDQGLQFLIQYYNGEERAKGNILERFSAQQFPDLHSELNLSSLELGDSALYFCASSSTEGTEAFFGQGTRLTVV.

J is TRBJ1-5 and V is TRBV19, with D tentatively TRBD1 (5 bases). CDR3 length: 13 residues. The V and J ends lost 8 bases and 11 bases respectively, with 19 bases between them. Germline CDR1 is LNHDA and CDR2 is SQIVND (reference sequence). The CDR3 nucleotides read TGTGCCAGTGGCTCCCCGGGGGGAGTTACCCAGCATTTT. Protein product: CASGSPGGVTQHF.